The 19 T cell receptor beta chains in this list originate from one sample, sequenced in a study of regulatory T cells. Findings and limits, study-wide: Hydrophobic residues at CDR3 positions 6 and 7 were enriched in conventional CD4+ T cells of CD3G-deficient patients.

These receptors' antigens are unknown. The PCR used 52 TRBV and 13 TRBJ primers. Produced via immunoSEQ multiplex PCR; TCRdb's table is partial and in-frame only. The table lists about 28,000 clones, about 90% of them singletons. The specimen sequenced was conventional CD4+ T cells sorted from blood. All receptors come from a person between 18 and 30 years old with CD3G deficiency.

The CDR3 nucleotides read TGTGCCAGCAGTCCGCGGGAGCCACTAGCCAAAAACATTCAGTACTTC. Its protein product is CASSPREPLAKNIQYF. The genes are TRBV28 and TRBJ2-4; 7 bases fit TRBD2. Germline V gives CDR1 MDHEN, CDR2 SYDVKM. The junction had 7 bases not matched to a gene; V was cut back by 5 bases and J by 0 bases. The CDR3 has 16 residues.

This clone was found a few times. The chain employs TRBV4-3 and TRBJ1-3; a weak D match, TRBD1 (6 bases). The CDR3 has 15 amino acids. V gave up 4 bases and J gave up 2 bases, with 12 bases separating them. Germline lookup yields CDR1 LGHNA and CDR2 YSLEER. Here the CDR3 DNA reads TGCGCCAGCAGCCTCACAGGGTACGCTGGAAACACCATATATTTT. Translated, it gives CASSLTGYAGNTIYF.

The chain uses TRBV28 and TRBJ1-2, with a possible D match to TRBD1 (5 bases). The CDR3 consists of 13 residues. CDR1 MDHEN and CDR2 SYDVKM come from the germline V gene. V was pared by 7 bases and J by 5 bases, with 14 bases between. The DNA for the CDR3 is TGTGCCAGCAATCAGGGCAGTCTATATGGCTACACCTTC. Protein sequence: CASNQGSLYGYTF.

The CDR3 spells CASSLWVVNDPQHF. For the CDR3, the DNA is TGTGCCAGCAGCTTATGGGTCGTTAACGATCCCCAGCATTTT. V is TRBV7-2 and J is TRBJ1-5; no clear D gene. CDR3 length equals 14 residues. V lost 2 bases and J lost 10, with 15 bases in between. CDR1 is SGHTA and CDR2 is FQGNSA in the germline V gene. Full variable domain (missing parts from reference TRBV7-2 and TRBJ1-5): GAGVSQSPSNKVTEKGKDVELRCDPISGHTALYWYRQSLGQGLEFLIYFQGNSAPDKSGLPSDRFSAERTGGSVSTLTIQRTQQEDSAVYLCASSLWVVNDPQHFGDGTRLSIL.

The chain has TRBV5-1 and TRBJ2-7; 7 bases align to TRBD1. The CDR3 has 14 residues. The V gene end was trimmed by 0 bases and the J gene end by 3 bases; junction bases not matched to a gene: 3. In germline, CDR1 is SGHRS, CDR2 YFSETQ. CDR3 protein: CASSLGQGFYEQYF. DNA of the CDR3: TGCGCCAGCAGCTTGGGACAGGGTTTCTACGAGCAGTACTTC.

The CDR3 coding sequence is TGTGCCAGCAGCGCGGGGACAGGGGCCTCTGGAAACACCATATATTTT. Amino acids: CASSAGTGASGNTIYF. The V gene is TRBV9, the J gene TRBJ1-3; the match to TRBD1 covers 10 bases. CDR1 is SGDLS, CDR2 YYNGEE, per germline. With 3 bases clipped from V and 0 bases from J, the junction kept 3 bases outside the gene matches. The CDR3 is 16 amino acids.

V usage is TRBV5-6 and J usage is TRBJ2-5; the D is unclear. The DNA end lines up better with TRBJ2-7; the J call may be wrong. From germline, CDR1 is SGHDT and CDR2 YYEEEE. The CDR3 is 16 amino acids. The CDR3 nucleotides are TGTGCCAGCAGCTTGGCCAGGCAGATCCAGTTCTACGAGCAGTACTTC. It specifies CASSLARQIQFYEQYF.

This clone was found a few times. The chain recombines TRBV5-1 with TRBJ2-1; possibly TRBD1 or TRBD2 for D (7 bases each). The CDR3 has 18 residues. V gave up 4 bases and J gave up 4 bases, with 24 bases separating them. The germline V gene encodes CDR1 SGHRS and CDR2 YFSETQ. The CDR3 DNA reads as TGCGCCAGCAGCCCCGGAGGGTCGACAGGGCGGGGGTACAATGAGCAGTTCTTC. Amino acids: CASSPGGSTGRGYNEQFF.

The chain is built from TRBV7-8 and TRBJ2-1, with 11 bases identical to TRBD2. V gave up 5 bases and J gave up 2 bases; unmatched junction bases: 11. The CDR3 covers 18 residues. CDR1 and CDR2 from the germline V gene are SGHVS and FQNEAQ. The CDR3 region is CASSRGQPGLAAYNEQFF. The DNA of the CDR3 is TGTGCCAGCAGCCGGGGACAGCCGGGACTAGCGGCCTACAATGAGCAGTTCTTC.

The chain joins TRBV4-1 to TRBJ2-6, with D unclear. The CDR3 length is 16 residues. CDR1 is MGHRA and CDR2 is YSYEKL in the germline V gene. Trimming cost V 8 bases and J 0 bases, with 14 bases left between them. DNA of the CDR3: TGCGCCAGCCAGGACCCTATGGTCTCTGGGGCCAACGTCCTGACTTTC. Translating it yields CASQDPMVSGANVLTF.

The rearrangement links TRBV7-8 to TRBJ2-5; TRBD2 is a possible D gene (7 bases). V dropped 2 bases and J dropped 4 bases, with 14 bases sitting between them. CDR3 length equals 15 residues. Germline CDR1 reads SGHVS; CDR2 reads FQNEAQ. Here the CDR3 reads CASSLLRGGGETQYF. CDR3 nucleotide sequence: TGTGCCAGCAGCTTATTAAGAGGGGGGGGAGAGACCCAGTACTTC.

The V call is TRBV2, the J call TRBJ2-7; 10 nucleotides align to TRBD1. The V gene's germline CDR1 is SNHLY and CDR2 FYNNEI. The CDR3 is 15 residues long. J gave up 7 bases and V 8 bases, and 14 bases lay outside the gene matches. CDR3 sequence reads: CASLSMGTGAQEQYV. CDR3 nucleotides: TGTGCCAGCTTATCTATGGGGACAGGGGCTCAGGAGCAGTACGTC.

This clone has a single count. The CDR3 protein is CASSLQGPLETQYF. Written as DNA, the CDR3 is TGTGCCAGCAGCTTACAAGGCCCATTAGAGACCCAGTACTTC. The chain recombines TRBV7-9 with TRBJ2-5, with D hard to call. The CDR3 has 14 residues. From germline, CDR1 is SEHNR and CDR2 FQNEAQ (reference sequence). Deletions cut 2 bases from V and 4 bases from J, with 11 bases between.

This sequence joins TRBV5-6 and TRBJ1-5; D is possibly TRBD1 (6 bases). Germline V gives CDR1 SGHDT, CDR2 YYEEEE. The V end was cut by 4 bases, the J end by 4 bases, with 12 bases between. The CDR3 has 14 amino acids. The CDR3 nucleotides read TGTGCCAGCAGCCAAACAGGGTGGAATCAGCCCCAGCATTTT. Its protein product is CASSQTGWNQPQHF.

In DNA, the CDR3 is TGTGCCAGCAGCAGGACGGTCTACACTGAAGCTTTCTTT. It codes for CASSRTVYTEAFF. The V and J genes are TRBV6-6 and TRBJ1-1, with D unclear. The CDR3 is made up of 13 amino acids. Germline CDR1 MNHNY, CDR2 SVGAGI (reference sequence). Trimming left V 6 bases short and J 3 bases short, with 11 bases between.

The chain couples TRBV28 to TRBJ2-2, with D perhaps given as TRBD1 or TRBD2 (5 bases each). The germline gives CDR1 MDHEN, CDR2 SYDVKM. The CDR3 is 17 amino acids. The V gene lost 3 bases and the J gene lost 1 base, with 15 bases spanning the gap. As DNA, the CDR3 is TGTGCCAGCAGTTTGTCGGGACCCCTGGGGAACACCGGGGAGCTGTTTTTT. It translates to CASSLSGPLGNTGELFF.

This chain uses TRBV5-1 with TRBJ2-5; the match to TRBD1 covers 7 bases. Germline-derived CDR1 and CDR2 are SGHRS and YFSETQ. V was clipped by 4 bases and J by 5 bases; unmatched bases: 11. This CDR3 region has 15 residues. The CDR3 coding sequence is TGCGCCAGCAGCGACCAGGGACAGTCTGGGGAGACCCAGTACTTC. Protein sequence: CASSDQGQSGETQYF.

The rearrangement joins TRBV7-9 to TRBJ2-1, with D possibly TRBD2 on 7 matching bases. Trimming pared 0 bases from V and 9 bases from J, leaving 9 bases between. CDR3 length: 13 amino acids. Germline V CDR1 and CDR2: SEHNR, FQNEAQ (reference sequence). Here the CDR3 reads CASSLAGGGEQFF. CDR3 bases: TGTGCCAGCAGCTTAGCGGGAGGGGGTGAGCAGTTCTTC.

This chain uses TRBV11-2 with TRBJ2-7, with D perhaps matching TRBD1 (6 bases). Germline assignment: CDR1 SGHAT and CDR2 FQNNGV. Trimming pared 6 bases from V and 7 bases from J, leaving 16 bases between. The CDR3 is made up of 13 amino acids. The CDR3 region has the DNA TGTGCCAGCAGTTACCTACAGGGTGGAGAGCAGTACTTC. Protein: CASSYLQGGEQYF. Full variable domain (missing parts from reference TRBV11-2 and TRBJ2-7): EAGVAQSPRYKIIEKRQSVAFWCNPISGHATLYWYQQILGQGPKLLIQFQNNGVVDDSQLPKDRFSAERLKGVDSTLKIQPAKLEDSAVYLCASSYLQGGEQYFGPGTRLTVT.